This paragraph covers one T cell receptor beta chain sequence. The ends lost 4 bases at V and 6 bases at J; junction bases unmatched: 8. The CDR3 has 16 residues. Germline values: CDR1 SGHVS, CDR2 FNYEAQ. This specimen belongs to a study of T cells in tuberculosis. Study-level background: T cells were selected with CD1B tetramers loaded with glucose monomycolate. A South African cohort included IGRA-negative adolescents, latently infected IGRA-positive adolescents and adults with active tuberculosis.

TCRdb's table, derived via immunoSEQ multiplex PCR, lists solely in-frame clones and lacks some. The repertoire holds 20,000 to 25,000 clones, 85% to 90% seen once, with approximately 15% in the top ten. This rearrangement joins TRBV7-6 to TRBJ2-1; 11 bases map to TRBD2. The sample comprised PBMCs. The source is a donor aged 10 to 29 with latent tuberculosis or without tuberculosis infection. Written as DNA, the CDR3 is TGTGCCAGCAGCTCTTTCACTAGCGGGGGAGGCAATGAGCAGTTCTTC. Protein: CASSSFTSGGGNEQFF.